Listed here are 14 T cell receptor beta chains from one sample, sequenced in a study of OX40 agonist ivuxolimab in advanced cancers. Profiled with immunoSEQ multiplex PCR; TCRdb holds only in-frame clones, not every one. The sample lists tens of thousands of clones, approximately 81% seen once, with around 1.9% in the top ten. Sequenced here: CD4+ or CD8+ T cells sorted from blood, sampled in a trial of the OX40 agonist ivuxolimab. The source of these receptors is an adult with an advanced solid tumor such as melanoma, head and neck, liver or kidney cancer.

Remarks on this clone: This specimen includes other DNA sequences encoding the same CDR3. The chain employs TRBV7-2 and TRBJ1-1; D gene unclear. V was clipped by 7 bases and J by 3 bases, with 15 bases between them. CDR1 SGHTA and CDR2 FQGNSA come from the germline V gene. The CDR3 has 14 residues. CDR3 loop: CASTLAGLDTEAFF. CDR3 DNA sequence: TGTGCCAGCACCCTGGCCGGGCTGGACACTGAAGCTTTCTTT.

Details on this clone: Other DNA sequences in this sample translate to the same CDR3. The V call is TRBV5-1, the J call TRBJ1-2, with a tentative D call TRBD1 (5 bases). In germline, CDR1 is SGHRS, CDR2 YFSETQ. The CDR3 length is 15 residues. V was clipped by 0 bases and J by 5 bases, with 14 bases between them. CDR3 DNA sequence: TGCGCCAGCAGCTTGGAACTACGGGGGGAGTATGGCTACACCTTC. This codes for CASSLELRGEYGYTF.

The chain couples TRBV6-5 to TRBJ1-5; 7 bases fit TRBD1. The CDR3 sequence is 15 residues long. The V segment lost 5 bases and the J segment 5 bases; nucleotides outside the gene matches: 9. From germline, CDR1 is MNHEY and CDR2 SVGAGI. CDR3 bases: TGTGCCAGCAGTCCCCGAGGGGGCAGGGATCAGCCCCAGCATTTT. It encodes CASSPRGGRDQPQHF.

The chain employs TRBV18 and TRBJ2-2; 9 bases match TRBD1. From germline, CDR1 is KGHSH and CDR2 LQKENI. Trimming took 4 bases from V and 0 from J; bases not matched to a gene: 6. The CDR3 sequence is 17 residues long. CDR3 sequence (DNA): TGTGCCAGCTCACACCGGGACAGGGCAGCGAACACCGGGGAGCTGTTTTTT. Its translation: CASSHRDRAANTGELFF.

This chain links TRBV5-4 with TRBJ2-2; D ambiguous. CDR1 SGHNT and CDR2 YYREEE come from the germline V gene (reference sequence). V shed 2 bases and J shed 5 bases, with 10 bases lying between them. The CDR3 has 14 amino acids. The CDR3 loop is CASSFDLGTGELFF. CDR3 nucleotide sequence: TGTGCCAGCAGCTTCGACCTGGGAACCGGGGAGCTGTTTTTT.

This CDR3 is CASSLDSRNFNEQFF. The DNA of the CDR3 is TGTGCCAGCAGCTTAGACTCCCGGAATTTTAATGAGCAGTTCTTC. The rearrangement joins TRBV7-3 to TRBJ2-1; no clear D gene. CDR1 and CDR2 (germline): SGHTA, FQGTGA. The CDR3 spans 15 residues. Trimming left V 2 bases short and J 7 bases short, with 15 bases between. Supplemented by reference TRBV7-3 and TRBJ2-1, the full variable domain reads GAGVSQTPSNKVTEKGKYVELRCDPISGHTALYWYRQSLGQGPEFLIYFQGTGAADDSGLPNDRFFAVRPEGSVSTLKIQRTERGDSAVYLCASSLDSRNFNEQFFGPGTRLTVL.

This sequence joins TRBV7-9 and TRBJ1-2, with a possible D match to TRBD1 (5 bases). The CDR3 sequence is 16 residues long. With 1 base removed from V and 4 bases from J, the gap between germline ends came to 16 bases. Germline CDR1 SEHNR, CDR2 FQNEAQ (reference sequence). The CDR3 DNA reads TGTGCCAGCAGCTTAGGGGGCGGGCAGGCCACCTATGGCTACACCTTC. Translation gives CASSLGGGQATYGYTF.

This sequence joins TRBV6-1 and TRBJ1-3; no definite D call. V was shortened by 1 base and J by 8 bases, with 12 bases between the two germline ends. The CDR3 has 14 residues. Germline-derived CDR1 and CDR2 are MNHNS and SASEGT. CDR3 loop: CASSEGRFGYTIYF. Written as DNA, the CDR3 is TGTGCCAGCAGTGAAGGGAGGTTCGGATACACCATATATTTT.

This clone appeared once. The CDR3 region is CASSEAGPSYEQYV. The CDR3 nucleotides are TGTGCCAGCAGTGAAGCGGGACCCTCCTACGAGCAGTACGTC. The chain is built from TRBV6-1 and TRBJ2-7, with D possibly being TRBD1 or TRBD2 (5 bases each). V lost 0 bases to trimming and J lost 0 bases, with 6 bases between them. Germline loops: CDR1 MNHNS, CDR2 SASEGT. The CDR3 runs 14 residues.

The chain couples TRBV25-1 to TRBJ1-1, with no clear D. V dropped 6 bases and J dropped 0 bases, with 5 bases sitting between them. Germline loops: CDR1 MGHDK, CDR2 SYGVNS. The CDR3 loop spans 12 amino acids. CDR3 nucleotide sequence: TGTGCCAGCAGCGCCATGAACACTGAAGCTTTCTTT. Protein sequence: CASSAMNTEAFF.

This chain links TRBV10-2 with TRBJ2-1, with D hard to call. V gave up 5 bases and J gave up 5 bases, with 4 bases separating them. The CDR3 is made up of 11 amino acids. Per germline, CDR1 WSHSY and CDR2 SAAADI. CDR3 nucleotide sequence: TGCGCCAGCAGTCTTAACAATGAGCAGTTCTTC. Translating it yields CASSLNNEQFF.

With respect to this clone: Other nucleotide sequences from this sample produce the same CDR3. The CDR3 nucleotides read TGTGCCAGCAGCCAAGATCTAGGACAGGGGCCCGATGAGCAGTTCTTC. It yields the protein CASSQDLGQGPDEQFF. The chain links TRBV4-2 to TRBJ2-1, with 9 bases fitting TRBD1. The germline CDR1 and CDR2 sequences are LGHNA and YNFKEQ. The CDR3 extends over 16 amino acids. The V and J ends lost 0 bases and 8 bases, in that order; junction bases with no gene match: 8.

This clone has just one count. J is TRBJ1-1 and V is TRBV9; D is unresolved. This CDR3 comprises 13 residues. Germline V CDR1 and CDR2: SGDLS, YYNGEE. V was clipped by 0 bases and J by 7 bases, with 10 bases between them. The CDR3 reads CASSVGVEVEAFF. In DNA, the CDR3 is TGTGCCAGCAGCGTAGGGGTGGAGGTTGAAGCTTTCTTT.

This clone has more than one count but fewer than ten. The chain couples TRBV5-1 to TRBJ2-1, with TRBD1 identical over 7 bases. The ends lost 6 bases at V and 4 bases at J; junction bases unmatched: 13. CDR1 and CDR2 (germline): SGHRS, YFSETQ. The CDR3 contains 16 residues. CDR3 sequence reads: CASTASPQGLYNEQFF. CDR3 bases: TGCGCCAGCACTGCGTCTCCACAGGGGCTTTACAATGAGCAGTTCTTC.